This T cell receptor (beta chain) stems from a study of blood T cell repertoires in COVID-19. Study overall: The origin of the acute and convalescent COVID-19 samples was the United States, Italy and Spain. T cells, B-cell-depleted T cells, or PBMCs provided the cDNA or gDNA that served as material.

In germline, CDR1 is WNHNN, CDR2 SYGVQD (reference sequence). The length of the CDR3 is 14 residues. V shed 6 bases, J shed 3 bases, and the junction held 5 bases outside the gene matches. As processed by the authors: The assay estimated nucleated cells by amplifying reference gene primers. TCRdb keeps only in-frame clones here, not all; method: immunoSEQ multiplex PCR. V and J calls plus clone size are reproduced from that table; the DNA served to infer D and trimming. The table shows under 150,000 clones, with just under 90% occurring only once. The TCR sequence derives from a woman aged 45-65 years with acute or convalescent COVID-19. The source material was peripheral blood. This chain joins TRBV10-1 and TRBJ2-5, with 9 bases aligning to TRBD1. Here the CDR3 reads CASRCDRGKETQYF. CDR3 in DNA: TGCGCCAGCAGGTGTGACAGGGGGAAAGAGACCCAGTACTTC.